This T cell receptor (beta chain) originates from a study of response to subunit inactivated influenza vaccine. Trimming took 4 bases from V and 4 from J; bases not matched to a gene: 9. CDR3 length: 15 amino acids. Germline V gene sequence: CDR1 SGHRS, CDR2 YFSETQ. TCRdb itself ran the RT-PCR reads through MiXCR, one entry per CDR3 protein. Among 800,000 or so distinct CDR3 sequences listed, around 21% were seen once. The V gene is TRBV5-1, the J gene TRBJ2-5, with TRBD1 matching 8 bases. The sequencing here drew on PBMCs from blood, taken about 5 days after vaccination. The source is a man in his forties or fifties who received an inactivated influenza vaccine. The CDR3 region has the DNA TGCGCCAGCAGCATAGGACAGGGCGGAATAGAGACCCAGTACTTC. It specifies CASSIGQGGIETQYF.